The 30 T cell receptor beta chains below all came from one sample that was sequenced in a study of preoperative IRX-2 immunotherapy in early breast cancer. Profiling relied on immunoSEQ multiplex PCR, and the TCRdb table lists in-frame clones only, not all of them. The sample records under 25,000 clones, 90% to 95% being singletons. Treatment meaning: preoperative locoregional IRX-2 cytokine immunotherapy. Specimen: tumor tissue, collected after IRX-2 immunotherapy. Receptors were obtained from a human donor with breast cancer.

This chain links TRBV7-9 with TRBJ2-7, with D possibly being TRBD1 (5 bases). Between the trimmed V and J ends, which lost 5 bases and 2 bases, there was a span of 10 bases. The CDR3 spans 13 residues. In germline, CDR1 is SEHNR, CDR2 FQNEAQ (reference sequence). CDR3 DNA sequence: TGTGCCAGCAGCGGACACCCCACCTACGAGCAGTACTTC. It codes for CASSGHPTYEQYF.

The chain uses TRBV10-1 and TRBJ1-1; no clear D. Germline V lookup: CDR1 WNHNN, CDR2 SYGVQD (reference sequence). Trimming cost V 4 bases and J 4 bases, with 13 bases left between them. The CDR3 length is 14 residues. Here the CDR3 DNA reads TGCGCCAGCAGTGTTACTCCCTCCCTCACTGAAGCTTTCTTT. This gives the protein CASSVTPSLTEAFF.

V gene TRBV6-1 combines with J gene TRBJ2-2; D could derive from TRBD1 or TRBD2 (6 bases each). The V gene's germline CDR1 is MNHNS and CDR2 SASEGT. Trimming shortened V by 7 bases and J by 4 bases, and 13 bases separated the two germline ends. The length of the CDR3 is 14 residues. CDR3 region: CASKWGAATGELFF. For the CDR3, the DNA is TGTGCCAGCAAATGGGGGGCGGCCACCGGGGAGCTGTTTTTT.

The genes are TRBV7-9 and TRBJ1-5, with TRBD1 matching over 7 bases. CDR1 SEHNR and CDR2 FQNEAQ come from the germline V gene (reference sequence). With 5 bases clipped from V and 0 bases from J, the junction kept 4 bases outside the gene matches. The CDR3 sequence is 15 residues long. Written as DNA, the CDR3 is TGTGCCAGCAGCACCGACAGGGTTAGCAATCAGCCCCAGCATTTT. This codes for CASSTDRVSNQPQHF. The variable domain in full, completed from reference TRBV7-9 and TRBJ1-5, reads DTGVSQNPRHKITKRGQNVTFRCDPISEHNRLYWYRQTLGQGPEFLTYFQNEAQLEKSRLLSDRFSAERPKGSFSTLEIQRTEQGDSAMYLCASSTDRVSNQPQHFGDGTRLSIL.

The CDR3 region has the DNA TGTGCCAGCAGTCGACAGGTAGAGGGGAACACTGAAGCTTTCTTT. Translation: CASSRQVEGNTEAFF. J is TRBJ1-1 and V is TRBV6-5; D is possibly TRBD1 (6 bases). The germline CDR1 and CDR2 sequences are MNHEY and SVGAGI. Trimming stripped 5 bases from V and 1 base from J, with 14 bases between. The CDR3 extends over 15 amino acids.

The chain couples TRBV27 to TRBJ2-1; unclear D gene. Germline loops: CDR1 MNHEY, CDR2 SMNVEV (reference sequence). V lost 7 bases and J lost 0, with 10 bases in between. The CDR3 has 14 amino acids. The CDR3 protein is CASKLLSSYNEQFF. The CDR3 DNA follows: TGTGCCAGCAAGCTCCTGAGCTCCTACAATGAGCAGTTCTTC.

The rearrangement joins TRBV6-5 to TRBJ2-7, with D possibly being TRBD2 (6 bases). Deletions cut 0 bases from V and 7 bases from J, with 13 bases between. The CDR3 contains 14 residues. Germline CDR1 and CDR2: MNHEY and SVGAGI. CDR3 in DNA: TGTGCCAGCAGTTACTCCGAGGACTACGGTGAGCAGTACTTC. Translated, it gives CASSYSEDYGEQYF.

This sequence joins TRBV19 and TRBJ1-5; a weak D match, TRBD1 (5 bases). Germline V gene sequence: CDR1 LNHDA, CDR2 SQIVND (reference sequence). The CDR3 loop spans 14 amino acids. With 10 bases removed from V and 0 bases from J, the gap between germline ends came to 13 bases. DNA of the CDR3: TGTGCCACCCGGACACTTTATAGCAATCAGCCCCAGCATTTT. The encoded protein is CATRTLYSNQPQHF. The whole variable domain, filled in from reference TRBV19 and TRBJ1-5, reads DGGITQSPKYLFRKEGQNVTLSCEQNLNHDAMYWYRQDPGQGLRLIYYSQIVNDFQKGDIAEGYSVSREKKESFPLTVTSAQKNPTAFYLCATRTLYSNQPQHFGDGTRLSIL.

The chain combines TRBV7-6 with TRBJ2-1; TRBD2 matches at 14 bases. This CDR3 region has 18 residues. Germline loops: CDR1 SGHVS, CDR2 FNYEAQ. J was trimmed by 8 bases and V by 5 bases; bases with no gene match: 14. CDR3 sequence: CASSPRLAGGSGRDEQFF. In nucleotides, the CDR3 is TGTGCCAGCAGCCCCAGACTAGCGGGAGGGTCGGGTAGGGATGAGCAGTTCTTC.

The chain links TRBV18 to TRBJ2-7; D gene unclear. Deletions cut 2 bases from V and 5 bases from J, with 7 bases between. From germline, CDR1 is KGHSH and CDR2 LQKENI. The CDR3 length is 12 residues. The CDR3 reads CASSPTRNEQYF. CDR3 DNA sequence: TGTGCCAGCTCACCAACCAGGAACGAGCAGTACTTC.

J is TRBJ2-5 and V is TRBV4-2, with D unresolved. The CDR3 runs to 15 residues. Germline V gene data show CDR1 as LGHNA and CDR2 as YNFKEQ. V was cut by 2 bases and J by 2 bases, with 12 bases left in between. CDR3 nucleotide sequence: TGTGCCAGCAGCCAATTCTCCGGGTCACAAGAGACCCAGTACTTC. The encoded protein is CASSQFSGSQETQYF.

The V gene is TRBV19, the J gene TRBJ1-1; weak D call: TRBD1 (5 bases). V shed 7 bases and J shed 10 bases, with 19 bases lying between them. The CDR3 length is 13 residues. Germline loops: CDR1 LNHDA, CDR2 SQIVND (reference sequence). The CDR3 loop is CASNTGSPHGAFF. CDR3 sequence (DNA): TGTGCCAGTAACACAGGTTCCCCCCACGGAGCTTTCTTT.

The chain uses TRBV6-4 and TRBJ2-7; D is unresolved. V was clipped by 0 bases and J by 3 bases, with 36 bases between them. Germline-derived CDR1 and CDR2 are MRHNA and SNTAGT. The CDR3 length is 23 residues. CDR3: CASSDSKNLAASARLPHIYEQYF. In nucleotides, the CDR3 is TGTGCCAGCAGTGACTCGAAAAATTTGGCCGCGAGCGCTCGATTACCACATATCTACGAGCAGTACTTC.

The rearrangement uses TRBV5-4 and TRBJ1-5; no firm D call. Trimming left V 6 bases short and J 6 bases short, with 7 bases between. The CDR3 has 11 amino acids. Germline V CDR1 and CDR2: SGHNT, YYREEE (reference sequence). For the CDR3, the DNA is TGTGCCAGCAAGGTGGGTCAGCCCCAGCATTTT. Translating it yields CASKVGQPQHF.

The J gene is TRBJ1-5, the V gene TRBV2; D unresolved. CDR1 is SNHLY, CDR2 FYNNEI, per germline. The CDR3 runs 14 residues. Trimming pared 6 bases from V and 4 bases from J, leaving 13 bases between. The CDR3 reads CASRSQDWNQPQHF. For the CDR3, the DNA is TGTGCCAGCAGGTCCCAGGATTGGAATCAGCCCCAGCATTTT.

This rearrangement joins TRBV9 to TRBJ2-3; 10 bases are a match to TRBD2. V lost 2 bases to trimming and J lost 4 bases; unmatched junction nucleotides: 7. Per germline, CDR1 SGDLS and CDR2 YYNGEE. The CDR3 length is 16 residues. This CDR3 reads CASSVGTSGVADTQYF. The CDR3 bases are TGTGCCAGCAGCGTGGGAACTAGCGGGGTCGCAGATACGCAGTATTTT.

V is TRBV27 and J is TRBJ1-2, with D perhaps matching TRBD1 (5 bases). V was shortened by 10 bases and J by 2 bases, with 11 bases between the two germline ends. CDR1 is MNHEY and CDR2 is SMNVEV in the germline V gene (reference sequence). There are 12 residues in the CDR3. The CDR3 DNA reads TGTGCCACCCTTCGGGGGAACTATGGCTACACCTTC. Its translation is CATLRGNYGYTF.

In DNA, the CDR3 is TGTGCCAGCTCATCAGGGATTTCACCCCTCCACTTT. Its protein product is CASSSGISPLHF. This chain links TRBV27 with TRBJ1-6, with a possible D match to TRBD1 (5 bases). This CDR3 has 12 residues. With 8 bases removed from V and 9 bases from J, the gap between germline ends came to 11 bases. CDR1 is MNHEY and CDR2 is SMNVEV in the germline V gene (reference sequence).

CDR3 region: CASSFGSLNSGNTIYF. The CDR3 region has the DNA TGTGCCAGCTCCTTTGGGAGCCTGAACTCTGGAAACACCATATATTTT. The gene calls are TRBV18 and TRBJ1-3; D is uncertain. Trimming took off 6 bases at V and 0 bases at J, with 15 bases between the two ends. Germline CDR1 reads KGHSH; CDR2 reads LQKENI. CDR3 size: 16 residues.

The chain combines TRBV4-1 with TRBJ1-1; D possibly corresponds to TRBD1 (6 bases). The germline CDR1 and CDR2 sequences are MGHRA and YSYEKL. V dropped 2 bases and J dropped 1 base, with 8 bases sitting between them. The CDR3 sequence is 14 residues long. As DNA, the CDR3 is TGCGCCAGCAGCCAACCGGACAGGAACACTGAAGCTTTCTTT. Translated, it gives CASSQPDRNTEAFF.

DNA of the CDR3: TGTGCCAGCAGTTACTCCCTAGACTCGTGGGAGCAGTACTTC. Amino acid sequence: CASSYSLDSWEQYF. The rearrangement joins TRBV6-5 to TRBJ2-7; D is ambiguous. V was trimmed by 0 bases and J by 7 bases, leaving 13 bases between them. The CDR3 covers 14 residues. Germline V gene sequence: CDR1 MNHEY, CDR2 SVGAGI.

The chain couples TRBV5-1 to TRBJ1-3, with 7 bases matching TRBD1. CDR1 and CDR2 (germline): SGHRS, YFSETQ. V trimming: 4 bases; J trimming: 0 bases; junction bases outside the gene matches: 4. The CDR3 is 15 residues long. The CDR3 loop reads CASSPRDSSGNTIYF. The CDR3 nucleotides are TGCGCCAGCAGCCCCAGGGACAGCTCTGGAAACACCATATATTTT.

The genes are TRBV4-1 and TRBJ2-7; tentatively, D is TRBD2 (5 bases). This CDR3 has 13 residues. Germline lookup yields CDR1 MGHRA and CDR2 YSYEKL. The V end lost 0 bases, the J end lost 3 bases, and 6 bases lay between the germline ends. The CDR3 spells CASSQERDYEQYF. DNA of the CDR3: TGCGCCAGCAGCCAAGAACGGGACTACGAGCAGTACTTC.

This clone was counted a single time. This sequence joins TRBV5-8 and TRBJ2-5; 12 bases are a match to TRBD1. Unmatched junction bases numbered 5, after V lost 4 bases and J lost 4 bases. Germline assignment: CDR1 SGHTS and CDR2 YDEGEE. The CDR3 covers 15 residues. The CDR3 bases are TGTGCCAGCAGCGGGGGACAGGGGGCGGGAGAGACCCAGTACTTC. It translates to CASSGGQGAGETQYF.

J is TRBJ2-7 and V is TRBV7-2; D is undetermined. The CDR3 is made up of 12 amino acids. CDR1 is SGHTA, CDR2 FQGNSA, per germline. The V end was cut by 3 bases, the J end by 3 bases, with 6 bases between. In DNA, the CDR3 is TGTGCCAGCAGCTTTTCCGGCTACGAGCAGTACTTC. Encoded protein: CASSFSGYEQYF.

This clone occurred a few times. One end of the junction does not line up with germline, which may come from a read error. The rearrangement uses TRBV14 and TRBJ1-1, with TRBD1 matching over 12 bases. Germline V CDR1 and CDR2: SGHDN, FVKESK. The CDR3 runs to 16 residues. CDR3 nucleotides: TGTGCCAGCAGCCGCGGGACAGGGGGCTTGAAAACTGAAGCTTTCTTT. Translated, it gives CASSRGTGGLKTEAFF.

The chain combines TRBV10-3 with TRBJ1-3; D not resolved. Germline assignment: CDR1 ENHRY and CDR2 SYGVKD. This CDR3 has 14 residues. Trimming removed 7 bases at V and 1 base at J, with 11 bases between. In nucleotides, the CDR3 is TGTGCCATCAATATCGACAATTCTGGAAACACCATATATTTT. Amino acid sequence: CAINIDNSGNTIYF.

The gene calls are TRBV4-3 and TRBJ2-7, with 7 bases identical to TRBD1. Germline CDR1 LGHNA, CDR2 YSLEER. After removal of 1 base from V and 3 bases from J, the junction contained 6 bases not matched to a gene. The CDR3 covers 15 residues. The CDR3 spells CASSQAQGVSYEQYF. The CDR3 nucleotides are TGCGCCAGCAGCCAAGCCCAGGGGGTAAGCTACGAGCAGTACTTC.

The CDR3 sequence: CASSFPGDYGYTF. The CDR3 DNA reads TGTGCCAGCAGCTTTCCAGGGGACTATGGCTACACCTTC. The chain recombines TRBV7-9 with TRBJ1-2, with a tentative D call TRBD1 (6 bases). This CDR3 is 13 amino acids long. V shed 3 bases and J shed 3 bases, with 8 bases lying between them. The germline CDR1 and CDR2 sequences are SEHNR and FQNEAQ (reference sequence). Full variable domain (missing parts from reference TRBV7-9 and TRBJ1-2): DTGVSQNPRHKITKRGQNVTFRCDPISEHNRLYWYRQTLGQGPEFLTYFQNEAQLEKSRLLSDRFSAERPKGSFSTLEIQRTEQGDSAMYLCASSFPGDYGYTFGSGTRLTVV.

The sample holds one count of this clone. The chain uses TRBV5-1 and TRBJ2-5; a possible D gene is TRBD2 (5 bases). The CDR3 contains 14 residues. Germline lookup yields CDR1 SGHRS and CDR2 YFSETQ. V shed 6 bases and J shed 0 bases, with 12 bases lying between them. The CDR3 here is CASNPGGYQETQYF. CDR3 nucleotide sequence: TGCGCCAGCAATCCCGGAGGTTACCAAGAGACCCAGTACTTC.